The rows below give T cell receptor beta chains drawn from one sample of a study of cytomegalovirus exposure and HLA in healthy donors. Produced via immunoSEQ multiplex PCR; TCRdb's table is partial and in-frame only. The data contain 85,000 to 120,000 clones, about 62% of them singletons. Input material: PBMCs. These receptors originate from a human donor in good health. Both conserved end residues are part of each CDR3. The D gene is left open where the match is weak. Clone size is stated in some rows and not others, as once, few, many or a class when expanded.

19	once	TRBV7-9	TRBJ2-6	TRBD1	TGTGCCAGCAGCTTAGTTAGTTTCGACAGGGGGTCTGGGGCCAACGTCCTGACTTTC	CASSLVSFDRGSGANVLTF
17	few	TRBV7-9	TRBJ1-1	TRBD1	TGTGCCAGCAGCCAGGGACAGGGCGGTAGAATGAACACTGAAGCTTTCTTT	CASSQGQGGRMNTEAFF
14	.	TRBV2	TRBJ1-1	.	TGTGCCAGCAGTGTCCAAGGGGGGGACACTGAAGCTTTCTTT	CASSVQGGDTEAFF
15	once	TRBV7-2	TRBJ2-7	TRBD1	TGTGCCAGCAGCTTAGAGGCGACAGGGGTCTACGAGCAGTACTTC	CASSLEATGVYEQYF
15	once	TRBV11-1	TRBJ2-7	TRBD2	TGTGCCAGCACTCCCAGGGAGCGGGGTTCCTACGAGCAGTACTTC	CASTPRERGSYEQYF
14	.	TRBV19	TRBJ2-3	.	TGTGCCAGTAGCCAGGGGGGCGGGACAGATACGCAGTATTTT	CASSQGGGTDTQYF
13	.	TRBV6-6	TRBJ1-1	.	TGTGCCAGCAGGAGCAGACAAAACACTGAAGCTTTCTTT	CASRSRQNTEAFF
13	once	TRBV15	TRBJ1-5	TRBD1	TGTGCCAGCAGCACGACAGGGTACCAGCCCCAGCATTTT	CASSTTGYQPQHF
19	once	TRBV2	TRBJ1-2	TRBD1	TGTGCCAGCAGTGAGAGGGGGACAGGGGGCCTTGGTTTTAACTATGGCTACACCTTC	CASSERGTGGLGFNYGYTF
16	.	TRBV4-1	TRBJ2-1	TRBD2	TGCGCCAGCAGCCAAGGTTTTGGACTAGCATACAATGAGCAGTTCTTC	CASSQGFGLAYNEQFF
15	.	TRBV5-4	TRBJ2-5	.	TGTGCCAGCAGTTTGAAGACCCCGTCAGGGGAGACCCAGTACTTC	CASSLKTPSGETQYF
13	.	TRBV7-6	TRBJ2-7	.	TGTGCCAGCAGCTTATTTGGAGGAGACGAGCAGTACTTC	CASSLFGGDEQYF
16	.	TRBV11-1	TRBJ2-1	.	TGTGCCAGCAGCGGCTTAGGGGACTGGCTTTACAATGAGCAGTTCTTC	CASSGLGDWLYNEQFF
14	.	TRBV7-8	TRBJ2-1	.	TGTGCCAGCAGCTTATTCCAAAGCGGCAATGAGCAGTTCTTC	CASSLFQSGNEQFF
17	.	TRBV5-1	TRBJ2-3	TRBD2	TGCGCCAGCAGCTCCTACCTTAGCGGGAGGGCCGGGGATACGCAGTATTTT	CASSSYLSGRAGDTQYF
13	.	TRBV30	TRBJ1-1	.	TGTGCCTGGAGTTCCGGGGGGTGGACTGAAGCTTTCTTT	CAWSSGGWTEAFF
15	few	TRBV9	TRBJ1-5	TRBD1	TGTGCCAGCAGCGACGGGACAGGGGGCAATCAGCCCCAGCATTTT	CASSDGTGGNQPQHF
15	.	TRBV5-6	TRBJ2-3	.	TGTGCCAGCAGCTTTCTGGCCAGGGAAACAGATACGCAGTATTTT	CASSFLARETDTQYF
14	.	TRBV27	TRBJ1-5	.	TGTGCCAGCAGTCCAAACAGGGGCAATCAGCCCCAGCATTTT	CASSPNRGNQPQHF
15	.	TRBV4-1	TRBJ2-5	TRBD1	TGCGCCAGCAGCCAAGAGCCTACAGGGGTAGAGACCCAGTACTTC	CASSQEPTGVETQYF
14	.	TRBV28	TRBJ2-1	.	TGTGCCAGCAGTCCGAGGACACATTACAATGAGCAGTTCTTC	CASSPRTHYNEQFF
14	.	TRBV7-9	TRBJ2-2	TRBD1	TGTGCCAGCAGCCGGGGACAGACCACCGGGGAGCTGTTTTTT	CASSRGQTTGELFF
14	.	TRBV4-1	TRBJ2-2	TRBD1	TGCGCCAGCAGCCAGGCACAGGGGACCGGGGAGCTGTTTTTT	CASSQAQGTGELFF
13	.	TRBV28	TRBJ1-5	.	TGTGCCAGCAGTTTTAATAGCAATCAGCCCCAGCATTTT	CASSFNSNQPQHF
14	once	TRBV30	TRBJ1-2	.	TGTGCCTGGAGTCACAAAGTGGTTAACTATGGCTACACCTTC	CAWSHKVVNYGYTF
14	.	TRBV27	TRBJ1-2	TRBD1	TGTGCCAGCAGTTATCGGAACAGGGGCTATGGCTACACCTTC	CASSYRNRGYGYTF
11	.	TRBV2	TRBJ1-1	.	TGTGCCAGCCGAGTGTACACTGAAGCTTTCTTT	CASRVYTEAFF
17	few	TRBV5-1	TRBJ2-2	TRBD2	TGCGCCAGCTTTTGGACTAGCGGGAGCCCGAACACCGGGGAGCTGTTTTTT	CASFWTSGSPNTGELFF
14	.	TRBV9	TRBJ2-5	TRBD1	TGTGCCAGCACCCTAGGGACAGGGCTAGAGACCCAGTACTTC	CASTLGTGLETQYF
12	.	TRBV30	TRBJ1-2	.	TGTGCCTGGGCCCACCTGACAAAGGAGGTCACCTTC	CAWAHLTKEVTF
18	.	TRBV25-1	TRBJ2-1	TRBD2	TGTGCCAGCACCCGGACTAGCGGGAGCGCAGACGGCTACAATGAGCAGTTCTTC	CASTRTSGSADGYNEQFF
13	.	TRBV27	TRBJ2-5	TRBD1	TGTGCCAGCAAACAGGGGCGAGGGGAGACCCAGTACTTC	CASKQGRGETQYF
15	.	TRBV28	TRBJ2-2	.	TGTGCCAGCAGTTATTTACGCGGAGGCGACGGGGAGCTGTTTTTT	CASSYLRGGDGELFF
15	.	TRBV2	TRBJ2-3	TRBD2	TGTGCCAGCGGAAAAATTAGCGGGAGGTTGGATACGCAGTATTTT	CASGKISGRLDTQYF
16	.	TRBV5-1	TRBJ2-1	TRBD1	TGCGCCAGCAGCTCTGGGGGGACAGGGCCCTACAATGAGCAGTTCTTC	CASSSGGTGPYNEQFF
16	few	TRBV7-8	TRBJ2-1	TRBD1	TGTGCCAGCAGCACAGCACCCAGGGGGAGTAGGCCAGAGCAGTTCTTC	CASSTAPRGSRPEQFF
15	.	TRBV4-1	TRBJ1-1	.	TGCGCCAGCAGCCAAGTCTGGGGAGGAGAAAAGGAAGCTTTCTTT	CASSQVWGGEKEAFF
20	few	TRBV29-1	TRBJ2-1	TRBD1	TGCAGCGTTGGGGGTCCGGGACAGGGGAAGTCACCAAGCTCCTACAATGAGCAGTTCTTC	CSVGGPGQGKSPSSYNEQFF
16	once	TRBV25-1	TRBJ2-7	TRBD2	TGTGCCAGCAGTGAACCCTCGACTAGCGGCGGCTACGAGCAGTACTTC	CASSEPSTSGGYEQYF
12	.	TRBV2	TRBJ1-4	.	TGTGCCAGCAGTGAACAGGGCCCTCTACTGTTTTTT	CASSEQGPLLFF
15	.	TRBV9	TRBJ2-1	TRBD1	TGTGCCAGCAGCGTAGGGGCAGGGGGCGGACGTGAGCAGTTCTTC	CASSVGAGGGREQFF
15	.	TRBV6-1	TRBJ2-6	.	TGTGCCAGCACTGGCACCTCCTCTGGGGCCAACGTCCTGACTTTC	CASTGTSSGANVLTF
15	.	TRBV6-4	TRBJ2-1	TRBD2	TGTGCCAGCAGTGAGAGTAGCGGGGTTTACAATGAGCAGTTCTTC	CASSESSGVYNEQFF
13	.	TRBV19	TRBJ2-7	TRBD1	TGTGCCAGTAGTCCGACAGGGGGCTACGAGCAGTACTTC	CASSPTGGYEQYF
13	.	TRBV18	TRBJ1-5	.	TGTGCCAGCTCCCGACAGGACAATCAGCCCCAGCATTTT	CASSRQDNQPQHF
14	few	TRBV2	TRBJ1-2	TRBD1	TGTGCCAGCAGAGCCGGGACAGGGAACTATGGCTACACCTTC	CASRAGTGNYGYTF
16	.	TRBV19	TRBJ2-3	TRBD1	TGTGCCAGCACCCGGGACAGGGGGATCCGCACAGATACGCAGTATTTT	CASTRDRGIRTDTQYF
14	once	TRBV7-2	TRBJ2-3	.	TGTGCCAGCAGCCCGGACAAAAGCACAGATACGCAGTATTTT	CASSPDKSTDTQYF
14	few	TRBV5-6	TRBJ1-6	.	TGTGCCAGCAGCTTGGGACAGTTAAATTCACCCCTCCACTTT	CASSLGQLNSPLHF
13	.	TRBV28	TRBJ1-1	.	TGTGCCAGCAGTTTTCGTAATTTTGCTGAAGCTTTCTTT	CASSFRNFAEAFF